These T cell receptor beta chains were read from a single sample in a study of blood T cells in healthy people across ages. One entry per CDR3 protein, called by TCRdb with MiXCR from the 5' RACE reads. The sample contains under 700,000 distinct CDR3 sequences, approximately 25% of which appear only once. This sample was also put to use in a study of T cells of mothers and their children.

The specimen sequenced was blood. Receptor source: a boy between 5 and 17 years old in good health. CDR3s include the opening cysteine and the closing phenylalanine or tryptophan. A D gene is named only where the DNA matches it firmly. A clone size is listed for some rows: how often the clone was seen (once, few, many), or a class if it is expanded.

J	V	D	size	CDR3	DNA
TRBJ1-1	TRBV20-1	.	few	CSATLRDTEAFF	TGCAGTGCTACTCTTCGAGATACTGAAGCTTTCTTT
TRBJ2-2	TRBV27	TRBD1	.	CASSLGTGGTGELFF	TGTGCCAGCAGTTTAGGGACAGGGGGCACCGGGGAGCTGTTTTTT
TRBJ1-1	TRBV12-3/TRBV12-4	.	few	CASLRGGAEAFF	TGTGCCAGCCTAAGGGGGGGGGCTGAAGCTTTCTTT
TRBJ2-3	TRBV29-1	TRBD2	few	CSVAGVRTDTQYF	TGCAGCGTGGCGGGAGTCCGGACAGATACGCAGTATTTT
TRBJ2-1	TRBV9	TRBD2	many	CASSALAGGLSYNEQFF	TGTGCCAGCAGCGCCCTAGCGGGGGGCCTTTCCTACAATGAGCAGTTCTTC
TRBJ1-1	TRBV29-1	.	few	CSVEGRISGTEAFF	TGCAGCGTTGAAGGGCGTATTTCCGGCACTGAAGCTTTCTTT
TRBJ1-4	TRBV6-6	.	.	CASSRARDEKLFF	TGTGCCAGCAGCCGGGCCCGGGATGAAAAACTGTTTTTT
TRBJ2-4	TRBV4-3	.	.	CASSQDREYVGYRIPAKNIQYF	TGCGCCAGCAGCCAAGATAGGGAGTATGTGGGCTACCGCATCCCAGCCAAAAACATTCAGTACTTC
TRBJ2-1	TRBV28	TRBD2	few	CATSEASGPNEQFF	TGTGCCACGTCTGAGGCTAGCGGTCCCAATGAGCAGTTCTTC
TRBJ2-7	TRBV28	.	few	CASRSNWAATYEQYF	TGTGCCAGCAGATCAAACTGGGCAGCGACCTACGAGCAGTACTTC
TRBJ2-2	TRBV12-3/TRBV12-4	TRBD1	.	CASRDWDRESGELFF	TGTGCCAGCAGGGATTGGGACAGGGAGTCCGGGGAGCTGTTTTTT
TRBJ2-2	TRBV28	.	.	CASSSLTGELFF	TGTGCCAGCAGTTCTCTCACCGGGGAGCTGTTTTTT
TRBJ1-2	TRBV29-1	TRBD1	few	CSARVGQGTYGYTF	TGCAGCGCGCGGGTTGGACAGGGGACCTATGGCTACACCTTC
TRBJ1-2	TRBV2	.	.	CASRGDTYGYTF	TGTGCCAGCAGGGGAGACACCTATGGCTACACCTTC
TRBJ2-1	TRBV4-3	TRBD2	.	CASSQATPSRLAGGPHEQFF	TGCGCCAGCAGCCAGGCCACCCCTAGTCGGCTAGCGGGAGGGCCACATGAGCAGTTCTTC
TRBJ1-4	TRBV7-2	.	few	CASSSRGGTGEKLFF	TGTGCCAGCAGCTCCCGAGGGGGTACGGGTGAAAAACTGTTTTTT
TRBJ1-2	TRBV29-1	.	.	CSVEDQVDYGYTF	TGCAGCGTTGAAGATCAGGTAGACTATGGCTACACCTTC
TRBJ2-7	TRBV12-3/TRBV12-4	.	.	CASGSESYEQYF	TGTGCCAGCGGGAGCGAAAGCTACGAGCAGTACTTC
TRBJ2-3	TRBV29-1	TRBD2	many	CSVDIRGGRADTQYF	TGCAGCGTTGACATCCGGGGGGGCCGAGCGGATACGCAGTATTTT
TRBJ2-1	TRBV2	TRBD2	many	CASSRLAGRINEQFF	TGTGCCAGCAGCCGACTAGCGGGGCGCATAAATGAGCAGTTCTTC
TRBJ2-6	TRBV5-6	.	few	CASSLESISGANVLTF	TGTGCCAGCAGCTTGGAGTCCATCTCTGGGGCCAACGTCCTGACTTTC
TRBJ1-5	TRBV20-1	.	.	CSAPFGFKDQPQHF	TGCAGTGCCCCCTTTGGATTCAAGGATCAGCCCCAGCATTTT
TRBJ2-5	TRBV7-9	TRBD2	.	CASSKPGLALETQYF	TGTGCCAGCAGCAAGCCGGGACTAGCTCTAGAGACCCAGTACTTC
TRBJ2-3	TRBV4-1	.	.	CASSQEESDTQYF	TGCGCCAGCAGCCAAGAAGAGTCGGATACGCAGTATTTT
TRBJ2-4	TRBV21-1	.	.	CASMESSLTIQYF	TGTGCCAGCATGGAGTCCTCTCTGACCATTCAGTACTTC
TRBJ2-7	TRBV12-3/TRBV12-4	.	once	CASSPYRVYTGSDEQYF	TGTGCCAGCAGTCCCTATCGAGTGTACACAGGGTCGGACGAGCAGTACTTC
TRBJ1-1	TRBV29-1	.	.	CSVEGARRGSFF	TGCAGCGTTGAAGGGGCGAGAAGGGGATCTTTCTTT
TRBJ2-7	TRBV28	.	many	CASSSPGSEGEQYF	TGTGCCAGCAGTTCACCGGGTTCAGAGGGCGAGCAGTACTTC
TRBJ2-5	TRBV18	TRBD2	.	CASSPGGSGDQETQYF	TGTGCCAGCTCACCTGGTGGTAGCGGGGACCAAGAGACCCAGTACTTC
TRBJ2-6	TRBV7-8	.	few	CASSLGGPGANVLTF	TGTGCCAGCAGCTTAGGTGGGCCCGGGGCCAACGTCCTGACTTTC
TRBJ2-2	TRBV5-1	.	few	CASSLGARTAGELFF	TGCGCCAGCAGCTTGGGGGCGAGGACAGCCGGGGAGCTGTTTTTT
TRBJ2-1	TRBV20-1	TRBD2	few	CSARKTSGRNEQFF	TGCAGTGCTAGAAAGACTAGCGGGAGGAATGAGCAGTTCTTC
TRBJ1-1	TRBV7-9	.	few	CASSQRQVTEAFF	TGTGCCAGCAGCCAGAGACAGGTCACTGAAGCTTTCTTT
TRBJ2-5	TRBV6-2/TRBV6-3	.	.	CATQGGPQETQYF	TGTGCCACCCAGGGTGGCCCTCAAGAGACCCAGTACTTC
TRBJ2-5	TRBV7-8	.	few	CASSLEWTGDGMQETQYF	TGTGCCAGCAGCTTAGAATGGACTGGAGACGGCATGCAAGAGACCCAGTACTTC
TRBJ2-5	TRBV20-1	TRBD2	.	CSARDLTSGEETQYF	TGCAGTGCTAGAGATCTTACTAGCGGCGAAGAGACCCAGTACTTC
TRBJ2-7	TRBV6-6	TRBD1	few	CASSYSTGAYEQYF	TGTGCCAGCAGTTACTCAACAGGGGCCTACGAGCAGTACTTC
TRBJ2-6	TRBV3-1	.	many	CASSQAFGANVLTF	TGTGCCAGCAGCCAAGCATTCGGGGCCAACGTCCTGACTTTC
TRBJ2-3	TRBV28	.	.	CASSGPLDLQETDTQYF	TGTGCCAGCAGTGGCCCACTCGACCTACAGGAAACAGATACGCAGTATTTT